This T cell receptor beta chain was found in a study of cytomegalovirus exposure and HLA in healthy donors. Study background: In an earlier analysis, around 120 million unique TCR beta sequences were found from some 180 million T cells. Overall study results and limits: In an earlier analysis, productive rearrangement rates for most beta V segments clustered near 87% or 30%.

PCR employed 60 Vbeta and 13 Jbeta primers. Per the study methods: In a later analysis, the count reached 75 million to 90 million unique TCR beta chains, with 9 million to 11 million shared. Profiling relied on immunoSEQ multiplex PCR, and the TCRdb table lists in-frame clones only, not all of them. The V and J calls and clone size were taken over from that table, and D and trimming were inferred from the DNA. The sample includes tens of thousands of clones, around two thirds of them seen just once. Remarks on this clone: What it binds is not known.

CDR1 and CDR2 from the germline V gene are PRHDT and FYEKMQ (reference sequence). The CDR3 runs 15 residues. V gave up 3 bases and J gave up 6 bases; unmatched junction bases: 5. The TCR sequence derives from a woman aged 55 to 70 in good health and CMV-seropositive. Sequencing was done on a sample of PBMCs. The chain carries TRBV13 and TRBJ2-2; the match to TRBD1 covers 9 bases. The CDR3 DNA reads TGTGCCAGCAGCTTCCGGGACAGGGTACCCGGGGAGCTGTTTTTT. This gives the protein CASSFRDRVPGELFF.